What follows are 27 T cell receptor beta chains derived from one specimen sequenced in a study of a mutant IDH1 vaccine in newly diagnosed glioma. Method: immunoSEQ multiplex PCR; TCRdb's copy keeps in-frame clones and lacks some. The sample lists approximately 62,000 clones, about 85% occurring once. Their cognate antigens are unknown. The time point denotes: week 35, safety follow-up. Vaccinated patients received 300 ug of mutant IDH1 20-mer peptide per dose, with topical imiquimod. The input for sequencing was PBMCs, taken from a glioma patient whose treatment included an IDH1 peptide vaccine. Receptors were obtained from a young man with glioma.

The CDR3 region has the DNA TGTGCCAGCAGCCCCGTACCACGGGACGAGCAGTACTTC. As protein: CASSPVPRDEQYF. The rearrangement joins TRBV7-9 to TRBJ2-7; D not certain. The CDR3 spans 13 residues. The germline V and J ends were trimmed by 5 bases and 5 bases, with 13 bases remaining between them. Germline values: CDR1 SEHNR, CDR2 FQNEAQ (reference sequence).

The chain joins TRBV5-6 to TRBJ2-7; D is undetermined. Germline V gene sequence: CDR1 SGHDT, CDR2 YYEEEE. V was pared by 0 bases and J by 0 bases, with 7 bases between. CDR3 length equals 14 residues. In DNA form, the CDR3 reads TGTGCCAGCAGCTTGGCCGGATCCTCCTACGAGCAGTACTTC. It codes for CASSLAGSSYEQYF.

The chain joins TRBV7-9 to TRBJ1-6; D is unresolved. V lost 5 bases, J lost 10 bases, and 15 bases lay in between. This CDR3 has 14 residues. From germline, CDR1 is SEHNR and CDR2 FQNEAQ (reference sequence). For the CDR3, the DNA is TGTGCCAGCAGCCAAGGGCGGGGATTATCACCCCTCCACTTT. Protein product: CASSQGRGLSPLHF.

J is TRBJ1-2 and V is TRBV7-8; no clear D. Germline CDR1 is SGHVS and CDR2 is FQNEAQ. Trimming left V 4 bases short and J 8 bases short, with 14 bases between. The CDR3 spans 13 residues. In DNA form, the CDR3 reads TGTGCCAGCAGCTCGGTCCCTGAGGACGGCTACACCTTC. Encoded protein: CASSSVPEDGYTF.

Only a few counts were recorded for this clone. This sequence joins TRBV19 and TRBJ1-1; a weak D match, TRBD1 (6 bases). The V end was cut by 3 bases, the J end by 4 bases, with 18 bases between. Germline V gives CDR1 LNHDA, CDR2 SQIVND (reference sequence). The CDR3 runs 16 residues. The CDR3 nucleotides read TGTGCCAGTAGTATTATACGGGGGGCTGTGGTCACTGAAGCTTTCTTT. Translated, it gives CASSIIRGAVVTEAFF.

This chain connects TRBV6-1 to TRBJ2-7, with 7 bases identical to TRBD1. The CDR3 has 14 residues. Germline V gene data show CDR1 as MNHNS and CDR2 as SASEGT. V dropped 6 bases and J dropped 4; count of bases not matched to a gene: 9. The CDR3 region is CASRKGQDGYEQYF. The CDR3, as DNA: TGTGCCAGCAGGAAAGGACAGGACGGTTACGAGCAGTACTTC.

The gene calls are TRBV19 and TRBJ1-1, with a weak D call TRBD1 (6 bases). V gave up 6 bases and J gave up 1 base, with 9 bases separating them. Germline lookup yields CDR1 LNHDA and CDR2 SQIVND (reference sequence). The CDR3 consists of 13 residues. The CDR3 nucleotides are TGTGCCAGTAGAACGGGACAGAACACTGAAGCTTTCTTT. Residues: CASRTGQNTEAFF.

The genes are TRBV4-1 and TRBJ2-3; D perhaps matches TRBD2 (6 bases). Germline lookup yields CDR1 MGHRA and CDR2 YSYEKL. Deletions cut 0 bases from V and 2 bases from J, with 15 bases between. The CDR3 is made up of 17 amino acids. CDR3 DNA sequence: TGCGCCAGCAGCCAAGATAGGTTGCGGGGAATCACAGATACGCAGTATTTT. Its protein is CASSQDRLRGITDTQYF.

This chain uses TRBV5-4 with TRBJ2-7, with TRBD2 matching over 10 bases. Germline lookup yields CDR1 SGHNT and CDR2 YYREEE (reference sequence). There are 14 residues in the CDR3. The V and J ends lost 3 bases and 4 bases, in that order; junction bases with no gene match: 4. The CDR3 reads CASSSLAGVYEQYF. The CDR3 coding sequence is TGTGCCAGCAGCTCCCTAGCGGGGGTTTACGAGCAGTACTTC.

A single count supports this clone. The J gene is TRBJ2-5, the V gene TRBV5-1, with 12 bases identical to TRBD1. The V gene's germline CDR1 is SGHRS and CDR2 YFSETQ. V lost 4 bases, J lost 5 bases, and 9 bases stayed unmatched. The CDR3 is 16 amino acids. CDR3 coding DNA: TGCGCCAGCAGCGTAGGGACAGGGGGCGATAGGGAGACCCAGTACTTC. The encoded protein is CASSVGTGGDRETQYF.

V and J are TRBV4-1 and TRBJ1-5, with 11 bases aligning to TRBD1. Germline V CDR1 and CDR2: MGHRA, YSYEKL. Unmatched junction bases numbered 7, after V lost 4 bases and J lost 8 bases. The CDR3 contains 15 residues. The CDR3 DNA is TGCGCCAGCAGCCCCAGGACAGGGGGCGCGGAGCCCCAGCATTTT. Translation: CASSPRTGGAEPQHF.

CDR3 sequence: CASGPTIRGYTF. CDR3 in DNA: TGTGCTAGTGGCCCGACGATTCGGGGCTACACCTTC. J is TRBJ1-2 and V is TRBV12-5; D remains unclear. The CDR3 length is 12 residues. Germline CDR1 is LGHNT and CDR2 is FRNRAP. Trimming removed 6 bases at V and 8 bases at J, with 13 bases between.

This rearrangement joins TRBV5-6 to TRBJ1-1, with D unclear. The germline CDR1 and CDR2 sequences are SGHDT and YYEEEE. This CDR3 is 14 amino acids long. V lost 0 bases and J lost 7, with 13 bases in between. In DNA form, the CDR3 reads TGTGCCAGCAGCTTGGGCAGATTGAGAGTTGAAGCTTTCTTT. Amino acid sequence: CASSLGRLRVEAFF.

This chain joins TRBV2 and TRBJ2-7; 12 bases map to TRBD1. Germline V CDR1 and CDR2: SNHLY, FYNNEI. This CDR3 has 15 residues. Losses at the gene ends were 7 bases for V and 0 bases for J; bases not matched to a gene: 4. DNA of the CDR3: TGTGCCAGCAAAAAGGGACAGGGGGCCTCCTACGAGCAGTACTTC. As protein: CASKKGQGASYEQYF.

The genes are TRBV7-9 and TRBJ2-7; the match to TRBD2 covers 13 bases. Germline V CDR1 and CDR2: SEHNR, FQNEAQ (reference sequence). J gave up 2 bases and V 8 bases, and 18 bases lay outside the gene matches. The CDR3 is 19 amino acids. The CDR3 nucleotides read TGTGCCAGCGCCATTGGGCTGACTAGCGGGGGGTCCGAGACCTACGAGCAGTACTTC. Translation gives CASAIGLTSGGSETYEQYF.

This chain links TRBV10-3 with TRBJ2-2, with TRBD1 matching 9 bases. CDR1 is ENHRY and CDR2 is SYGVKD in the germline V gene. V trimming: 2 bases; J trimming: 3 bases; junction bases outside the gene matches: 4. The CDR3 has 16 residues. The CDR3 loop is CAISESWTGDTGELFF. Written as DNA, the CDR3 is TGTGCCATCAGTGAGAGTTGGACAGGGGACACCGGGGAGCTGTTTTTT.

The CDR3 DNA follows: TGTGCCAGCAGCCAGTCGAGGGAGATTAATGAAAAACTGTTTTTT. Translating it yields CASSQSREINEKLFF. The chain employs TRBV14 and TRBJ1-4, with D uncertain. The germline V gene has CDR1 SGHDN and CDR2 FVKESK. Trimming took 3 bases from V and 4 from J, leaving 12 bases between them. This CDR3 has 15 residues.

The chain employs TRBV6-1 and TRBJ2-6, with D unresolved. Per the germline V gene, CDR1 is MNHNS and CDR2 is SASEGT. With 6 bases removed from V and 3 bases from J, the gap between germline ends came to 6 bases. There are 13 residues in the CDR3. CDR3 residues: CASRGSGANVLTF. The CDR3 nucleotides read TGTGCCAGCAGGGGCAGTGGGGCCAACGTCCTGACTTTC.

This clone is medium-sized in the sample. For the CDR3, the DNA is TGTGCCAGTCCAGACAGGGGGCTAGCCAAAAACATTCAGTACTTC. Protein: CASPDRGLAKNIQYF. The V gene is TRBV19, the J gene TRBJ2-4, with 10 bases fitting TRBD1. The length of the CDR3 is 15 residues. Germline CDR1 and CDR2: LNHDA and SQIVND (reference sequence). The V segment lost 8 bases and the J segment 0 bases; nucleotides outside the gene matches: 4.

The rearrangement uses TRBV28 and TRBJ1-2; TRBD1 might be the D (6 bases). The CDR3 length is 16 residues. Looked up from germline, CDR1 is MDHEN and CDR2 is SYDVKM. V lost 8 bases to trimming and J lost 2 bases, with 21 bases between them. For the CDR3, the DNA is TGTGCCAGCTCGGACGGAGGTCCTACAGGGAACTATGGCTACACCTTC. It codes for CASSDGGPTGNYGYTF.

This chain joins TRBV5-8 and TRBJ1-5, with TRBD1 identical over 7 bases. This CDR3 is 16 amino acids long. The V segment lost 4 bases and the J segment 4 bases; nucleotides outside the gene matches: 11. CDR1 and CDR2 (germline): SGHTS, YDEGEE. In DNA form, the CDR3 reads TGTGCCAGCAGCCCGGGGGACAGAAAAACTAATCAGCCCCAGCATTTT. It codes for CASSPGDRKTNQPQHF.

The chain joins TRBV6-4 to TRBJ2-7; 9 bases align to TRBD2. Unmatched junction bases numbered 12, after V lost 8 bases and J lost 4 bases. The CDR3 length is 15 residues. In germline, CDR1 is MRHNA, CDR2 SNTAGT. CDR3 sequence (DNA): TGTGCCAGCTCATTGTTTGCGGGGGGGATTTACGAGCAGTACTTC. This gives the protein CASSLFAGGIYEQYF.

Comments on this clone: An end of the junction does not agree with germline; a read error may underlie this. The chain couples TRBV5-1 to TRBJ1-4; tentative D call: TRBD1 (6 bases). The CDR3 runs to 12 residues. Germline V gives CDR1 SGHRS, CDR2 YFSETQ. In DNA, the CDR3 is TGCGCCAGCAGCTCGAATGGACAGTCGATTGTTTTT. It encodes CASSSNGQSIVF.

The gene calls are TRBV19 and TRBJ2-5, with TRBD2 identical over 11 bases. CDR3 size: 16 residues. V lost 4 bases to trimming and J lost 3 bases; unmatched junction nucleotides: 7. The germline CDR1 and CDR2 sequences are LNHDA and SQIVND (reference sequence). CDR3 loop: CASSRPALAGEETQYF. The CDR3 bases are TGTGCCAGTAGTAGGCCCGCACTAGCGGGGGAAGAGACCCAGTACTTC.

This clone came up a few times. V usage is TRBV29-1 and J usage is TRBJ1-1, with no clear D. The CDR3 length is 14 residues. V was pared by 4 bases and J by 6 bases, with 18 bases between. Germline CDR1 reads SQVTM; CDR2 reads ANQGSEA. The CDR3 coding sequence is TGCAGCGTTGGTTTCGGCTTACGGATCGCTGAAGCTTTCTTT. It codes for CSVGFGLRIAEAFF. Full variable domain (outside the CDR3, taken from reference TRBV29-1 and TRBJ1-1): SAVISQKPSRDICQRGTSLTIQCQVDSQVTMMFWYRQQPGQSLTLIATANQGSEATYESGFVIDKFPISRPNLTFSTLTVSNMSPEDSSIYLCSVGFGLRIAEAFFGQGTRLTVV.

The chain couples TRBV6-5 to TRBJ2-5; possibly TRBD1 or TRBD2 for D (5 bases each). The CDR3 totals 13 residues. The germline CDR1 and CDR2 sequences are MNHEY and SVGAGI. Trimming shortened V by 2 bases and J by 5 bases, and 9 bases separated the two germline ends. The CDR3 bases are TGTGCCAGCAGTTACATCGGGGCGGAGACCCAGTACTTC. Residues: CASSYIGAETQYF.

The chain joins TRBV5-4 to TRBJ2-5, with TRBD1 matching 9 bases. V lost 3 bases, J lost 5 bases, and 5 bases stayed unmatched. This CDR3 is 14 amino acids long. Germline V gene sequence: CDR1 SGHNT, CDR2 YYREEE (reference sequence). CDR3 DNA sequence: TGTGCCAGCAGCTCACAGGGGGCTGGGGAGACCCAGTACTTC. This codes for CASSSQGAGETQYF.